Below are 26 T cell receptor beta chains sequenced from a single sample in a study of blood T cell repertoires in COVID-19. The protocol was immunoSEQ multiplex PCR, while the TCRdb copy is restricted to in-frame clones and leaves out a portion. The table includes around 170,000 clones, less than 90% detected once. Sequencing was done on a sample of PBMCs or T cells enriched from blood (not recorded which). Receptor source: a woman in her fifties or sixties who had recovered from COVID-19.

The chain couples TRBV7-9 to TRBJ2-5, with 7 bases lining up with TRBD2. With 3 bases clipped from V and 4 bases from J, the junction kept 5 bases outside the gene matches. Germline V CDR1 and CDR2: SEHNR, FQNEAQ (reference sequence). CDR3 length: 14 residues. In DNA form, the CDR3 reads TGTGCCAGCAGCTTTTTGGGAGGGCGAGAGACCCAGTACTTC. The encoded protein is CASSFLGGRETQYF.

On this clone: One end of the junction is discordant with germline, which a read error may explain. The chain carries TRBV10-3 and TRBJ2-1, with D tentatively TRBD2 (7 bases). CDR3 length: 14 amino acids. In germline, CDR1 is ENHRY, CDR2 SYGVKD. The CDR3, as DNA: TGTGCCATAAGTGGGGGCGGGGGTACCGATGAGCAGTTCTTC. As protein: CAISGGGGTDEQFF.

This rearrangement joins TRBV11-2 to TRBJ2-2; 7 nucleotides line up with TRBD2. Per germline, CDR1 SGHAT and CDR2 FQNNGV. The CDR3 runs 14 residues. The junction had 5 bases not matched to a gene; V was cut back by 8 bases and J by 2 bases. This CDR3 reads CASSRDYNTGELFF. CDR3 nucleotides: TGTGCCAGCTCCCGGGACTACAACACCGGGGAGCTGTTTTTT.

This chain connects TRBV7-9 to TRBJ2-3; TRBD2 matches 15 bases. CDR3 length: 16 amino acids. CDR1 and CDR2 from the germline V gene are SEHNR and FQNEAQ (reference sequence). V was clipped by 5 bases and J by 4 bases; unmatched bases: 4. This CDR3 is CASSGLAGGLADTQYF. The CDR3 DNA reads TGTGCCAGCAGCGGACTAGCGGGAGGGCTGGCAGATACGCAGTATTTT.

The CDR3, as DNA: TGTGCCAGTAGCAGGAACGCGGGAGGGGGTGAGACCCAGTACTTC. This translates into CASSRNAGGGETQYF. The chain is built from TRBV19 and TRBJ2-5, with 9 bases matching TRBD2. CDR3 length equals 15 residues. Germline lookup yields CDR1 LNHDA and CDR2 SQIVND (reference sequence). J lost 5 bases, V lost 6 bases, and 10 bases had no gene match.

The J gene is TRBJ2-1, the V gene TRBV28, with D tentatively TRBD2 (6 bases). The germline gives CDR1 MDHEN, CDR2 SYDVKM. The V and J ends lost 3 bases and 4 bases respectively, with 7 bases between them. The CDR3 extends over 13 amino acids. The CDR3 DNA is TGTGCCAGCAGTTTGGGGGGATACAATGAGCAGTTCTTC. Amino acid sequence: CASSLGGYNEQFF.

V usage is TRBV11-2 and J usage is TRBJ2-3; D gene uncertain. The CDR3 is made up of 15 amino acids. CDR1 is SGHAT and CDR2 is FQNNGV in the germline V gene. V was shortened by 5 bases and J by 0 bases, with 12 bases between the two germline ends. The CDR3 loop reads CASSRSTWSTDTQYF. The CDR3 DNA reads TGTGCCAGCAGCCGATCTACGTGGAGCACAGATACGCAGTATTTT.

This clone was seen once. This chain uses TRBV12-3 or TRBV12-4 with TRBJ1-5; D call uncertain. V gave up 3 bases and J gave up 3 bases, with 6 bases separating them. This CDR3 has 13 amino acids. For the CDR3, the DNA is TGTGCCAGCAGTTTCGTCCCCAATCAGCCCCAGCATTTT. Its translation: CASSFVPNQPQHF.

This sequence joins TRBV4-2 and TRBJ2-3, with TRBD2 identical over 12 bases. J lost 2 bases, V lost 4 bases, and 4 bases had no gene match. This CDR3 comprises 16 residues. CDR1 and CDR2 (germline): LGHNA, YNFKEQ. The CDR3 DNA reads as TGTGCCAGCAGCCTAGGACTAGCGGGGACCACAGATACGCAGTATTTT. It is translated as CASSLGLAGTTDTQYF.

In DNA, the CDR3 is TGTGCCAGCAGTCTGGACAGGGGAACTGAAGCTTTCTTT. It encodes CASSLDRGTEAFF. The chain carries TRBV27 and TRBJ1-1; 9 bases are shared with TRBD1. In germline, CDR1 is MNHEY, CDR2 SMNVEV (reference sequence). There are 13 residues in the CDR3. The V gene end was trimmed by 5 bases and the J gene end by 5 bases; junction bases not matched to a gene: 3.

The J gene is TRBJ2-6, the V gene TRBV11-2; D gene unclear. The CDR3 spans 15 residues. Germline CDR1 and CDR2: SGHAT and FQNNGV. The ends were cut back, 1 base at V and 0 bases at J, with 4 bases in the middle. In DNA form, the CDR3 reads TGTGCCAGCAGCTTAGCGGGCTCTGGGGCCAACGTCCTGACTTTC. Translated: CASSLAGSGANVLTF.

The rearrangement joins TRBV7-3 to TRBJ2-1; D may be TRBD1 (5 bases). V gave up 4 bases and J gave up 0 bases, with 10 bases separating them. CDR3 length: 15 amino acids. The germline V gene encodes CDR1 SGHTA and CDR2 FQGTGA. CDR3 amino acids: CASSSGSSSYNEQFF. The CDR3 coding sequence is TGTGCCAGCAGCTCAGGGTCGAGCTCCTACAATGAGCAGTTCTTC.

The genes are TRBV13 and TRBJ2-1, with 9 bases lining up with TRBD2. This CDR3 is built from 17 residues. J gave up 0 bases and V 1 base, and 4 bases lay outside the gene matches. Germline V gene data show CDR1 as PRHDT and CDR2 as FYEKMQ (reference sequence). The CDR3 is CASSLAAGGPSYNEQFF. CDR3 sequence (DNA): TGTGCCAGCAGCTTAGCCGCGGGAGGGCCCTCCTACAATGAGCAGTTCTTC. Full variable domain (missing parts from reference TRBV13 and TRBJ2-1): AAGVIQSPRHLIKEKRETATLKCYPIPRHDTVYWYQQGPGQDPQFLISFYEKMQSDKGSIPDRFSAQQFSDYHSELNMSSLELGDSALYFCASSLAAGGPSYNEQFFGPGTRLTVL.

A single count supports this clone. The V call is TRBV6-5, the J call TRBJ2-7; D may be TRBD1 (5 bases). The V gene's germline CDR1 is MNHEY and CDR2 SVGAGI. The length of the CDR3 is 12 residues. CDR3 residues: CVGWRQIYEQYF. The DNA for the CDR3 is TGTGTGGGGTGGAGACAGATCTACGAGCAGTACTTC.

This sequence joins TRBV18 and TRBJ2-1; TRBD2 aligns across 13 bases. CDR1 and CDR2 (germline): KGHSH, LQKENI. J was trimmed by 4 bases and V by 2 bases; bases with no gene match: 2. The CDR3 length is 16 residues. The DNA for the CDR3 is TGTGCCAGCTCACCAACACTAGCGGGAGGGTACAATGAGCAGTTCTTC. It specifies CASSPTLAGGYNEQFF.

The gene calls are TRBV6-2 or TRBV6-3 and TRBJ2-3; 11 bases align to TRBD2. V shed 5 bases, J shed 3 bases, and the junction held 10 bases outside the gene matches. The CDR3 totals 17 residues. The germline V gene has CDR1 MNHEY and CDR2 SVGEGT. In nucleotides, the CDR3 is TGTGCCAGCAGTAAAGGCACTAGCGGGAGAAATACAGATACGCAGTATTTT. This sequence encodes CASSKGTSGRNTDTQYF.

The V and J genes are TRBV7-9 and TRBJ2-2, with D perhaps matching TRBD2 (6 bases). V lost 5 bases to trimming and J lost 8 bases, with 18 bases between them. This CDR3 has 15 residues. CDR1 is SEHNR, CDR2 FQNEAQ, per germline (reference sequence). For the CDR3, the DNA is TGTGCCAGCAGCCCCCGGACTAACTCCCCTGGGGAGCTGTTTTTT. This sequence encodes CASSPRTNSPGELFF.

The gene calls are TRBV28 and TRBJ2-7; D is ambiguous. The length of the CDR3 is 13 residues. CDR1 MDHEN and CDR2 SYDVKM come from the germline V gene. Trimming removed 2 bases from V and 2 bases from J, with 7 bases in between. CDR3 sequence: CASSLADPYEQYF. CDR3 nucleotide sequence: TGTGCCAGCAGTTTAGCGGATCCCTACGAGCAGTACTTC. Full variable domain (remainder filled in from reference TRBV28 and TRBJ2-7): DVKVTQSSRYLVKRTGEKVFLECVQDMDHENMFWYRQDPGLGLRLIYFSYDVKMKEKGDIPEGYSVSREKKERFSLILESASTNQTSMYLCASSLADPYEQYFGPGTRLTVT.

The chain carries TRBV29-1 and TRBJ2-7; 10 bases are a match to TRBD1. Germline CDR1 SQVTM, CDR2 ANQGSEA. CDR3 length equals 13 residues. V was clipped by 5 bases and J by 7 bases; unmatched bases: 8. CDR3 DNA sequence: TGCAGCGTTCGACAGGGGGCCGGGGGGGAGCAGTACTTC. Protein: CSVRQGAGGEQYF.

The chain employs TRBV30 and TRBJ2-5; possibly TRBD2 for D (5 bases). The CDR3 runs 16 residues. V was shortened by 2 bases and J by 3 bases, with 19 bases between the two germline ends. Germline CDR1 reads GTSNPN; CDR2 reads SVGIG (reference sequence). This chain's CDR3 is CAWSKPGAGTKETQYF. CDR3 coding DNA: TGTGCCTGGAGTAAGCCAGGCGCGGGTACCAAAGAGACCCAGTACTTC.

The chain uses TRBV24-1 and TRBJ2-7; 14 bases line up with TRBD2. The germline V gene encodes CDR1 KGHDR and CDR2 SFDVKD. This CDR3 is built from 16 residues. V dropped 4 bases and J dropped 6; count of bases not matched to a gene: 7. In DNA, the CDR3 is TGTGCCACCAGTGACTCCGGGACTAGCGGGAGCACCGAGCAGTACTTC. Translating it yields CATSDSGTSGSTEQYF.

The chain combines TRBV18 with TRBJ2-3; D is possibly TRBD1 (5 bases). The ends were cut back, 1 base at V and 3 bases at J, with 11 bases in the middle. The germline CDR1 and CDR2 sequences are KGHSH and LQKENI. The CDR3 runs to 15 residues. In DNA form, the CDR3 reads TGTGCCAGCTCACCACAGGGGTCGGTTACAGATACGCAGTATTTT. The encoded protein is CASSPQGSVTDTQYF.

V and J are TRBV28 and TRBJ1-1; 8 bases agree with TRBD1. The germline V gene encodes CDR1 MDHEN and CDR2 SYDVKM. This CDR3 comprises 15 residues. The V segment lost 6 bases and the J segment 1 base; nucleotides outside the gene matches: 7. The CDR3 bases are TGTGCCAGCAGCAATTTTGACAGGGGGAACACTGAAGCTTTCTTT. Its protein product is CASSNFDRGNTEAFF.

The V and J genes are TRBV7-2 and TRBJ2-1; 14 positions match TRBD2. Trimming cost V 5 bases and J 4 bases; bases outside gene matches: 4. The CDR3 contains 16 residues. Germline CDR1 SGHTA, CDR2 FQGNSA. The CDR3 spells CASSARLAGGYNEQFF. The DNA of the CDR3 is TGTGCCAGCAGCGCCCGACTAGCGGGAGGGTACAATGAGCAGTTCTTC.

This clone was counted a few times. The chain joins TRBV11-2 to TRBJ2-5; no clear D. CDR3 size: 13 residues. Germline CDR1 SGHAT, CDR2 FQNNGV. V gave up 2 bases and J gave up 5 bases, with 9 bases separating them. Here the CDR3 DNA reads TGTGCCAGCAGCTTAAACAGCTTGGAGACCCAGTACTTC. It yields the protein CASSLNSLETQYF.

This clone was detected only once. The chain employs TRBV7-9 and TRBJ2-3, with D possibly being TRBD2 (6 bases). The CDR3 has 15 amino acids. From germline, CDR1 is SEHNR and CDR2 FQNEAQ (reference sequence). The V end was cut by 1 base, the J end by 2 bases, with 10 bases between. For the CDR3, the DNA is TGTGCCAGCAGCTTAGTGGAGGGCCCCACAGATACGCAGTATTTT. Encoded protein: CASSLVEGPTDTQYF.